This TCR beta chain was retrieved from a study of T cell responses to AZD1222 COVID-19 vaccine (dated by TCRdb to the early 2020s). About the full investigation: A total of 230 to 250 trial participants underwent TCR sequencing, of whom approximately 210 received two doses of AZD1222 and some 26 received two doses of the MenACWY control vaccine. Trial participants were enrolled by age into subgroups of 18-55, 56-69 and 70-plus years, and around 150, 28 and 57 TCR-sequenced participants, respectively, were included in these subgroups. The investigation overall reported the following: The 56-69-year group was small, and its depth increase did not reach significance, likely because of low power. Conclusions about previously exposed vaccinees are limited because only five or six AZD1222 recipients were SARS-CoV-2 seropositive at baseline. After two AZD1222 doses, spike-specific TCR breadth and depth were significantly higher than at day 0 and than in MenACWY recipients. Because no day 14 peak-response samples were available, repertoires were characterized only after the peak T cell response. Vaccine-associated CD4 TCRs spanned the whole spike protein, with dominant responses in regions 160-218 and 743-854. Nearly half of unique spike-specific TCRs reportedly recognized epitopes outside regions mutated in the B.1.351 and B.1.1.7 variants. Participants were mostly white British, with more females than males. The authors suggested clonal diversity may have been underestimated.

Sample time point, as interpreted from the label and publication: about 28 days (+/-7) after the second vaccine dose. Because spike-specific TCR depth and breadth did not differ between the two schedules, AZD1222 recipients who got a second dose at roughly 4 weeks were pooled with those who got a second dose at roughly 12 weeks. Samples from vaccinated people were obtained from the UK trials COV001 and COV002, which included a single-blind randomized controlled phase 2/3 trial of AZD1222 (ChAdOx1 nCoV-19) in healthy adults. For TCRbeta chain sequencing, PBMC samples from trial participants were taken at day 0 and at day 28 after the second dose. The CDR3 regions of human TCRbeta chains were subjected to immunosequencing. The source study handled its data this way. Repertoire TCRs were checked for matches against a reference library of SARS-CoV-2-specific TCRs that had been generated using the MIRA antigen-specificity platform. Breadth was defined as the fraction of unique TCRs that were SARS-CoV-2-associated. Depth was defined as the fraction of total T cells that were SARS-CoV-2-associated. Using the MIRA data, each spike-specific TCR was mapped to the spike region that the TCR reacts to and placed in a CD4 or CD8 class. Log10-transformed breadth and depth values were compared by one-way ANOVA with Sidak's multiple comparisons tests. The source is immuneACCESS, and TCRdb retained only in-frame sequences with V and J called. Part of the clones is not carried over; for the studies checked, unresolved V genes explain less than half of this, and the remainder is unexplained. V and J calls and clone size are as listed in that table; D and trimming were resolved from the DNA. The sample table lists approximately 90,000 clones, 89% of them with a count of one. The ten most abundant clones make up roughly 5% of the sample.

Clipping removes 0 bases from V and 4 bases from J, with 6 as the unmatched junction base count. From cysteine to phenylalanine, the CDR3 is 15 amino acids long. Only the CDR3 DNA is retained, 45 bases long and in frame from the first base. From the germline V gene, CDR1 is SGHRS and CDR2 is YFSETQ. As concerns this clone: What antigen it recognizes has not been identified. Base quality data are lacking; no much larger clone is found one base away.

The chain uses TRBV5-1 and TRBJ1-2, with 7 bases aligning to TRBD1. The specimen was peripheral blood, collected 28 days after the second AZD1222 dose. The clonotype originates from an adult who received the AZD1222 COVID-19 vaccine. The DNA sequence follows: TGCGCCAGCAGCTTGGGCGGGACAGCCATCTATGGCTACACCTTC. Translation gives CASSLGGTAIYGYTF.